The 27 T cell receptor beta chains below all came from one sample that was sequenced in a study of shared clonotypes between healthy human individuals. Profiling relied on immunoSEQ multiplex PCR, and the TCRdb table lists in-frame clones only, not all of them. The sample lists some 200,000 clones, approximately 95% occurring once. Sequencing was carried out using naive CD4+ T cells sorted from blood. Indicated subset: CD45RA+ positively selected. The source is a woman between 25 and 40 years old in good health.

The rearrangement joins TRBV19 to TRBJ1-5; D possibly corresponds to TRBD1 (5 bases). The CDR3 sequence is 14 residues long. Germline V gene sequence: CDR1 LNHDA, CDR2 SQIVND (reference sequence). V lost 2 bases and J 6 bases, leaving 11 bases between the germline ends. The CDR3 DNA follows: TGTGCCAGTAGTATACGGGGCGGCGGTCAGCCCCAGCATTTT. It translates to CASSIRGGGQPQHF. Drawing the rest from reference TRBV19 and TRBJ1-5, the complete variable domain is DGGITQSPKYLFRKEGQNVTLSCEQNLNHDAMYWYRQDPGQGLRLIYYSQIVNDFQKGDIAEGYSVSREKKESFPLTVTSAQKNPTAFYLCASSIRGGGQPQHFGDGTRLSIL.

The sample holds one count of this clone. CDR3 coding DNA: TGTGCCAGCAGCCAGGGGGTTGACTATGGCTACACCTTC. This codes for CASSQGVDYGYTF. This chain links TRBV14 with TRBJ1-2; D may be TRBD1 (5 bases). Germline CDR1 reads SGHDN; CDR2 reads FVKESK. This CDR3 has 13 amino acids. The ends were cut back, 3 bases at V and 3 bases at J, with 8 bases in the middle.

The chain carries TRBV25-1 and TRBJ2-7; TRBD2 aligns across 12 bases. The CDR3 has 16 amino acids. Germline V CDR1 and CDR2: MGHDK, SYGVNS. With V trimmed by 3 bases and J by 3 bases, 6 bases remained unmatched. The CDR3 loop is CASSDRTSGKSYEQYF. The CDR3 DNA follows: TGTGCCAGCAGTGATCGGACTAGCGGGAAGAGCTACGAGCAGTACTTC.

The chain carries TRBV28 and TRBJ1-4; 9 bases agree with TRBD1. J was trimmed by 8 bases and V by 4 bases; bases with no gene match: 8. The CDR3 has 15 residues. Germline assignment: CDR1 MDHEN and CDR2 SYDVKM. The CDR3 DNA sequence: TGTGCCAGCAGTTCCTCGGGACAGGGAAGGGAAAAACTGTTTTTT. This codes for CASSSSGQGREKLFF.

CDR3 sequence (DNA): TGCGCCAGCAGCTTTAGGTCCCCTGAAAATGGCAATGAGCAGTTCTTC. As protein: CASSFRSPENGNEQFF. The chain recombines TRBV5-1 with TRBJ2-1; D is unclear. Germline V gene sequence: CDR1 SGHRS, CDR2 YFSETQ. The CDR3 runs to 16 residues. V shed 2 bases and J shed 6 bases, with 18 bases lying between them. The whole variable domain, filled in from reference TRBV5-1 and TRBJ2-1, reads KAGVTQTPRYLIKTRGQQVTLSCSPISGHRSVSWYQQTPGQGLQFLFEYFSETQRNKGNFPGRFSGRQFSNSRSEMNVSTLELGDSALYLCASSFRSPENGNEQFFGPGTRLTVL.

This rearrangement joins TRBV11-2 to TRBJ1-4; 8 nucleotides agree with TRBD1. The CDR3 runs 14 residues. Per germline, CDR1 SGHAT and CDR2 FQNNGV. V lost 5 bases to trimming and J lost 7 bases; unmatched junction nucleotides: 6. CDR3: CASSLGQGFEKLFF. The CDR3 DNA follows: TGTGCCAGCAGCCTAGGACAGGGTTTTGAAAAACTGTTTTTT.

The chain employs TRBV5-1 and TRBJ2-1; 11 bases align to TRBD2. With 2 bases clipped from V and 2 bases from J, the junction kept 3 bases outside the gene matches. This CDR3 spans 16 amino acids. CDR1 is SGHRS, CDR2 YFSETQ, per germline. CDR3 in DNA: TGCGCCAGCAGCTTCCATAGCGGGAGGGCCTACAATGAGCAGTTCTTC. Encoded protein: CASSFHSGRAYNEQFF.

The genes are TRBV14 and TRBJ2-5; a possible D gene is TRBD2 (6 bases). This CDR3 has 18 residues. Germline V gene sequence: CDR1 SGHDN, CDR2 FVKESK. Deletions cut 2 bases from V and 0 bases from J, with 19 bases between. The CDR3 loop is CASSQTPRLASYQETQYF. Written as DNA, the CDR3 is TGTGCCAGCAGCCAAACACCAAGGCTAGCGTCGTACCAAGAGACCCAGTACTTC.

V usage is TRBV11-2 and J usage is TRBJ1-3; D not certain. Germline V gene data show CDR1 as SGHAT and CDR2 as FQNNGV. Trimming took 1 base from V and 0 from J, leaving 7 bases between them. This CDR3 has 15 residues. The CDR3 spells CASSLAGNSGNTIYF. The CDR3 DNA follows: TGTGCCAGCAGCTTAGCCGGAAACTCTGGAAACACCATATATTTT.

The rearrangement joins TRBV27 to TRBJ2-5; possible D gene TRBD1, 5 bases. Trimming cost V 4 bases and J 5 bases, with 26 bases left between them. Germline V gene lookup returns CDR1 MNHEY and CDR2 SMNVEV (reference sequence). This CDR3 spans 18 amino acids. As DNA, the CDR3 is TGTGCCAGCAGTTCAAGGAGCCTCAAGGTGGGGCTTCACGAGACCCAGTACTTC. Protein product: CASSSRSLKVGLHETQYF.

In the case of this clone: In the same sample, other DNA sequences code for this CDR3. The gene calls are TRBV18 and TRBJ1-1; D unresolved. CDR3 length equals 13 residues. V was cut by 0 bases and J by 1 base, with 3 bases left in between. In germline, CDR1 is KGHSH, CDR2 LQKENI. The CDR3 here is CASSPPGNTEAFF. CDR3 bases: TGTGCCAGCTCACCACCCGGGAACACTGAAGCTTTCTTT.

The chain recombines TRBV2 with TRBJ2-7; D could derive from TRBD1 or TRBD2 (6 bases each). V dropped 8 bases and J dropped 0 bases, with 14 bases sitting between them. The CDR3 loop spans 14 amino acids. From germline, CDR1 is SNHLY and CDR2 FYNNEI. This CDR3 is CASQGRRSSYEQYF. CDR3 bases: TGTGCCAGCCAGGGGAGGCGGAGCTCCTACGAGCAGTACTTC.

This chain links TRBV30 with TRBJ1-5, with D maybe TRBD1 (6 bases). V was cut by 2 bases and J by 9 bases, with 17 bases left in between. The CDR3 length is 14 residues. Germline V gives CDR1 GTSNPN, CDR2 SVGIG (reference sequence). The CDR3 loop reads CAWSLQGSGGPQHF. The CDR3 bases are TGTGCCTGGAGTCTTCAGGGGAGCGGGGGGCCCCAGCATTTT.

The V call is TRBV7-8, the J call TRBJ2-1; 11 positions match TRBD2. The CDR3 spans 15 residues. Germline values: CDR1 SGHVS, CDR2 FQNEAQ. V shed 5 bases, J shed 4 bases, and the junction held 4 bases outside the gene matches. CDR3 DNA: TGTGCCAGCAGCCTACTAGCGGGAGTTTACAATGAGCAGTTCTTC. Translating gives CASSLLAGVYNEQFF. Filled out from reference TRBV7-8 and TRBJ2-1, the complete variable domain reads GAGVSQSPRYKVAKRGQDVALRCDPISGHVSLFWYQQALGQGPEFLTYFQNEAQLDKSGLPSDRFFAERPEGSVSTLKIQRTQQEDSAVYLCASSLLAGVYNEQFFGPGTRLTVL.

Here the CDR3 reads CASTFGLAGGYEQYF. The CDR3 nucleotides are TGTGCCAGCACTTTTGGACTAGCGGGAGGCTACGAGCAGTACTTC. The V call is TRBV28, the J call TRBJ2-7, with 14 bases aligning to TRBD2. The V and J ends lost 7 bases and 3 bases, in that order; junction bases with no gene match: 5. Germline V lookup: CDR1 MDHEN, CDR2 SYDVKM. The CDR3 is 15 residues long.

The chain links TRBV19 to TRBJ2-7; perhaps TRBD1 as D (6 bases). Germline V CDR1 and CDR2: LNHDA, SQIVND (reference sequence). The V and J ends lost 8 bases and 2 bases respectively, with 16 bases between them. The CDR3 totals 14 residues. CDR3 nucleotide sequence: TGTGCCAGTCGATACCGGGACAAAGCCTACGAGCAGTACTTC. Its protein product is CASRYRDKAYEQYF. The variable domain in full, completed from reference TRBV19 and TRBJ2-7, reads DGGITQSPKYLFRKEGQNVTLSCEQNLNHDAMYWYRQDPGQGLRLIYYSQIVNDFQKGDIAEGYSVSREKKESFPLTVTSAQKNPTAFYLCASRYRDKAYEQYFGPGTRLTVT.

The V gene is TRBV5-1, the J gene TRBJ2-1; TRBD1 agrees at 10 bases. The CDR3 sequence is 17 residues long. The V and J ends lost 4 bases and 8 bases, in that order; junction bases with no gene match: 15. Germline CDR1 is SGHRS and CDR2 is YFSETQ. CDR3 bases: TGCGCCAGCAGCGAGCAACCCCGGGACAGGGGAAGGGATGAGCAGTTCTTC. This gives the protein CASSEQPRDRGRDEQFF.

V is TRBV15 and J is TRBJ2-4; D possibly matches TRBD1 or TRBD2 (5 bases each). CDR1 is LNHNV, CDR2 YYDKDF, per germline (reference sequence). The CDR3 is made up of 12 amino acids. The V and J ends lost 2 bases and 16 bases respectively, with 15 bases between them. This chain's CDR3 is CATSRSGTPDYF. As DNA, the CDR3 is TGTGCCACCAGCAGATCCGGGACCCCCGATTACTTC.

V gene TRBV27 combines with J gene TRBJ2-7; 11 bases map to TRBD2. The CDR3 extends over 15 amino acids. The germline CDR1 and CDR2 sequences are MNHEY and SMNVEV (reference sequence). V lost 6 bases to trimming and J lost 1 base; unmatched junction nucleotides: 5. CDR3 nucleotide sequence: TGTGCCAGCAGGGATCTAGCGGGAGGTTCCTACGAGCAGTACTTC. Protein product: CASRDLAGGSYEQYF.

This sequence joins TRBV5-1 and TRBJ1-1; 8 nucleotides align to TRBD1. The J segment lost 4 bases and the V segment lost 0 bases, leaving 5 bases of the junction unmatched. The CDR3 extends over 15 amino acids. The V gene's germline CDR1 is SGHRS and CDR2 YFSETQ. CDR3 protein: CASSLVYTGGTEAFF. Written as DNA, the CDR3 is TGCGCCAGCAGCTTGGTTTATACAGGGGGCACTGAAGCTTTCTTT.

The CDR3 sequence is CSAREYEQYF. The DNA of the CDR3 is TGCAGTGCTAGAGAGTACGAGCAGTACTTC. The genes are TRBV20-1 and TRBJ2-7; D remains unclear. Trimming pared 0 bases from V and 4 bases from J, leaving 1 base between. This CDR3 region has 10 residues. Germline-derived CDR1 and CDR2 are DFQATT and SNEGSKA (reference sequence).

This sequence joins TRBV7-6 and TRBJ1-1; D not certain. CDR1 and CDR2 (germline): SGHVS, FNYEAQ. This CDR3 is 16 amino acids long. Trimming took off 0 bases at V and 5 bases at J, with 16 bases between the two ends. The CDR3, as DNA: TGTGCCAGCAGCTTAGCGAGGCCGGGTGTAGGAACTGAAGCTTTCTTT. Translated, it gives CASSLARPGVGTEAFF. The full variable domain, its missing parts supplied by reference TRBV7-6 and TRBJ1-1, is GAGVSQSPRYKVTKRGQDVALRCDPISGHVSLYWYRQALGQGPEFLTYFNYEAQQDKSGLPNDRFSAERPEGSISTLTIQRTEQRDSAMYRCASSLARPGVGTEAFFGQGTRLTVV.

V usage is TRBV5-1 and J usage is TRBJ2-7, with D perhaps TRBD2 (6 bases). CDR1 is SGHRS, CDR2 YFSETQ, per germline. Trimming stripped 0 bases from V and 0 bases from J, with 10 bases between. The CDR3 loop spans 15 amino acids. CDR3 residues: CASSLGGSGSYEQYF. The DNA for the CDR3 is TGCGCCAGCAGCTTGGGTGGTAGCGGCTCCTACGAGCAGTACTTC.

The genes are TRBV7-9 and TRBJ2-2, with 8 bases aligning to TRBD1. This CDR3 contains 14 residues. Germline V gives CDR1 SEHNR, CDR2 FQNEAQ (reference sequence). Unmatched junction bases numbered 5, after V lost 5 bases and J lost 6 bases. CDR3 in DNA: TGTGCCAGCAGCCCGGACAGGGCCCCCGGGGAGCTGTTTTTT. Residues: CASSPDRAPGELFF. Complete variable domain (other parts from reference TRBV7-9 and TRBJ2-2): DTGVSQNPRHKITKRGQNVTFRCDPISEHNRLYWYRQTLGQGPEFLTYFQNEAQLEKSRLLSDRFSAERPKGSFSTLEIQRTEQGDSAMYLCASSPDRAPGELFFGEGSRLTVL.

This sequence joins TRBV5-1 and TRBJ2-7; 12 bases fit TRBD2. Germline-derived CDR1 and CDR2 are SGHRS and YFSETQ. The length of the CDR3 is 15 residues. V shed 4 bases and J 3 bases; nucleotides not matched to a gene: 5. CDR3 sequence: CASSPRTSGIYEQYF. CDR3 nucleotides: TGCGCCAGCAGCCCCCGGACTAGCGGGATCTACGAGCAGTACTTC.

This clone was detected only a few times. CDR3 sequence (DNA): TGTGCCAGCAGCGCCGGGACTTTGAATGAGCAGTTCTTC. It translates to CASSAGTLNEQFF. This chain uses TRBV7-9 with TRBJ2-1, with a weak D call TRBD2 (6 bases). The V and J ends lost 5 bases and 7 bases respectively, with 12 bases between them. Germline CDR1 and CDR2: SEHNR and FQNEAQ (reference sequence). CDR3 length: 13 residues.

This chain connects TRBV7-9 to TRBJ1-4; D perhaps matches TRBD1 (6 bases). Germline CDR1 and CDR2: SEHNR and FQNEAQ (reference sequence). This CDR3 is 16 amino acids long. The V end lost 6 bases, the J end lost 3 bases, and 17 bases lay between the germline ends. CDR3 sequence: CASSSSGESANEKLFF. In DNA form, the CDR3 reads TGTGCCAGCAGTTCCTCAGGGGAGTCGGCTAATGAAAAACTGTTTTTT.